This T cell receptor beta chain was retrieved from a study of T cell responses to AZD1222 COVID-19 vaccine. Measured with immunoSEQ multiplex PCR; TCRdb has only the in-frame clones, and not every one. Found here are approximately 150,000 clones, roughly 92% of them singletons; the top ten hold around 1.6%. The source is an adult in good health. The sample consisted of peripheral blood, taken on day 0 of AZD1222 vaccination.

This CDR3 is CASSPRDGSSNNEQFF. CDR3 sequence (DNA): TGTGCCAGCAGCCCGAGGGACGGGAGTAGCAACAATGAGCAGTTCTTC. The chain employs TRBV7-8 and TRBJ2-1; D is possibly TRBD2 (6 bases). CDR3 length equals 16 residues. V was cut by 5 bases and J by 5 bases, with 19 bases left in between. Per germline, CDR1 SGHVS and CDR2 FQNEAQ. The full variable domain, rest sourced from reference TRBV7-8 and TRBJ2-1, is GAGVSQSPRYKVAKRGQDVALRCDPISGHVSLFWYQQALGQGPEFLTYFQNEAQLDKSGLPSDRFFAERPEGSVSTLKIQRTQQEDSAVYLCASSPRDGSSNNEQFFGPGTRLTVL.